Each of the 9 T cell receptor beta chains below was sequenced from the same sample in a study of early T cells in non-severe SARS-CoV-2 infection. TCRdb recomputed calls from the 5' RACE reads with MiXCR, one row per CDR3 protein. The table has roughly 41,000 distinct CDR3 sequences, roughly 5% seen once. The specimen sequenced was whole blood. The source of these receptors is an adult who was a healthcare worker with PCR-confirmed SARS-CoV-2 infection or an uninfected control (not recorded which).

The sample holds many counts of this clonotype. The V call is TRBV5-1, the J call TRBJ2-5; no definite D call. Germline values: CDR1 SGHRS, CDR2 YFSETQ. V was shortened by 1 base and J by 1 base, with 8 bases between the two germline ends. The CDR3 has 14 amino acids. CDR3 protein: CASSLMSSQETQYF. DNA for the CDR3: TGCGCCAGCAGCTTGATGTCTAGCCAAGAGACCCAGTACTTC.

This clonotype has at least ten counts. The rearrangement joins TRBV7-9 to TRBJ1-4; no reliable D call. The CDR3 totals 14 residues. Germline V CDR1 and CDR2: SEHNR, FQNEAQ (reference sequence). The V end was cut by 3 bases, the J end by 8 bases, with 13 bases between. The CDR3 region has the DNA TGTGCCAGCAGCTTGGAGTCCCTTTGGGAAAAACTGTTTTTT. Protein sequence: CASSLESLWEKLFF.

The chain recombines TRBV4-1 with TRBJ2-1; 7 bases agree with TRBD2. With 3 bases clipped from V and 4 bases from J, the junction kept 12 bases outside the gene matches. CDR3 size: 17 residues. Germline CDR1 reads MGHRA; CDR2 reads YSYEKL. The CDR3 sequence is CASSHRSGLAAYNEQFF. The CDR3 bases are TGCGCCAGCAGCCATCGCTCCGGGCTAGCGGCTTACAATGAGCAGTTCTTC.

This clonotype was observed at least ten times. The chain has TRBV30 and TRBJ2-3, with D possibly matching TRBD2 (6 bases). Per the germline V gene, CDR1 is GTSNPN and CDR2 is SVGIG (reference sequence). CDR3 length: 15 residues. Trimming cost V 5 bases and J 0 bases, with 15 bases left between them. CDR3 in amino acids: CAWSPTRGSTDTQYF. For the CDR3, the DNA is TGTGCCTGGTCCCCGACCCGGGGGAGCACAGATACGCAGTATTTT.

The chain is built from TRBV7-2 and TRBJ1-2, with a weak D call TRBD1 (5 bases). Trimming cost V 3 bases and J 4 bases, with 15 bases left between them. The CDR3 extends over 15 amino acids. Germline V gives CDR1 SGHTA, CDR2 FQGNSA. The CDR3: CASSLGDGPLYGYTF. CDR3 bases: TGTGCCAGCAGCTTGGGGGATGGTCCCCTCTATGGCTACACCTTC.

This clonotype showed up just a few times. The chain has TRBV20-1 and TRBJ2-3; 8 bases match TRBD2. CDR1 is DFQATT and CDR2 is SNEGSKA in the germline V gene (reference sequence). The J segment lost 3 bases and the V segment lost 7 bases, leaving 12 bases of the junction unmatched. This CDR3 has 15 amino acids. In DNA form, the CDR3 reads TGCAGTGTCAGGGATAGGCGGGGGGTGACAGATACGCAGTATTTT. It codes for CSVRDRRGVTDTQYF.

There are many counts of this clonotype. DNA for the CDR3: TGTGCCAGCAGGCTCAGGGGGACAGGGGTCACCCAGGACTATGGCTACACCTTC. This translates into CASRLRGTGVTQDYGYTF. J is TRBJ1-2 and V is TRBV13; 10 bases are a match to TRBD1. The CDR3 consists of 18 residues. V was pared by 6 bases and J by 3 bases, with 16 bases of the junction left unmatched. Germline lookup yields CDR1 PRHDT and CDR2 FYEKMQ (reference sequence).

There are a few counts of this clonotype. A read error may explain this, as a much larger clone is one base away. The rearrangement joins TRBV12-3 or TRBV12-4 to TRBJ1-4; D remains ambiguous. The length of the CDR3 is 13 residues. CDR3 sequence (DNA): TGTGCCAGCAGCCTTGGATCTAATGAAAAACTGCTTTTT. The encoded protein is CASSLGSNEKLLF.

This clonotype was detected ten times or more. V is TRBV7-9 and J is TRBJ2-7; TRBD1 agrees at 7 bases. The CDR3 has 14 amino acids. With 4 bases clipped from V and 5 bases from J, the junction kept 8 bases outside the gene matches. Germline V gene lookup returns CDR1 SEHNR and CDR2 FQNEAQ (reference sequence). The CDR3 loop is CASSSEDRPDEQYF. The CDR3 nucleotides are TGTGCCAGCAGCTCCGAGGACAGGCCGGACGAGCAGTACTTC.